This TCR beta chain was found in a study of blood T cells in healthy people across ages. Trimming cost V 1 base and J 6 bases, with 11 bases left between them. Germline V gene lookup returns CDR1 SGHDT and CDR2 YYEEEE. The CDR3 runs 13 residues. Study-level points and caveats: While age rose, TCR beta diversity per million T cells dropped in a roughly linear way. Underestimates were what the diversity estimates from one million T cells were considered to be. More naive CD4+ cells and higher diversity were found in long-lived than in aged donors.

The second PCR ran roughly 6 to 11 cycles with a sample-barcoded 5' primer and J-beta primers. TCRdb re-called the 5' RACE reads through MiXCR, storing one row per CDR3 protein. This table holds more than 600,000 distinct CDR3 sequences, 20% to 30% found once. There are a few counts of this clonotype. Its antigen is unidentified. The sample also formed part of further work on T cells of mothers and their children. That paper notes: Second-round PCR products received sample barcodes and 2-4 random nucleotides from the M1S primer.

This clonotype was obtained from a boy under 18 in good health. The V call is TRBV5-6, the J call TRBJ2-7, with D possibly TRBD2 on 7 matching bases. Sequencing input: blood. As DNA, the CDR3 is TGTGCCAGCAGCTTGATTAGGGGGGGCGAGCAGTACTTC. As protein: CASSLIRGGEQYF.